The 23 T cell receptor beta chains below come from one sample, sequenced in a study of blood T cell repertoires in COVID-19. Clones were read by immunoSEQ multiplex PCR, and TCRdb kept only the in-frame ones, dropping some. This table has some 76,000 clones, more than 80% appearing once. Material: peripheral blood. Receptors originate from a woman in her fifties or sixties with acute or convalescent COVID-19.

The chain links TRBV4-1 to TRBJ2-5, with TRBD2 identical over 7 bases. The germline CDR1 and CDR2 sequences are MGHRA and YSYEKL. With V trimmed by 3 bases and J by 2 bases, 3 bases remained unmatched. This CDR3 has 14 residues. The CDR3 loop reads CASSQRELQETQYF. CDR3 DNA sequence: TGCGCCAGCAGCCAGCGGGAGCTACAAGAGACCCAGTACTTC.

This clone was picked up many times. V is TRBV5-6 and J is TRBJ1-2, with 7 bases that match TRBD1. The CDR3 runs to 14 residues. V was clipped by 1 base and J by 4 bases; unmatched bases: 4. Germline CDR1 SGHDT, CDR2 YYEEEE. The CDR3 reads CASSLNQGVYGYTF. Here the CDR3 DNA reads TGTGCCAGCAGCTTGAACCAGGGGGTCTATGGCTACACCTTC.

CDR3 protein: CATRTANYGYTF. In DNA form, the CDR3 reads TGTGCCACCCGGACAGCTAACTATGGCTACACCTTC. The rearrangement links TRBV10-3 to TRBJ1-2; tentative D call: TRBD1 (6 bases). The CDR3 spans 12 residues. V was pared by 10 bases and J by 0 bases, with 9 bases between. From germline, CDR1 is ENHRY and CDR2 SYGVKD.

This chain connects TRBV9 to TRBJ2-2; D is ambiguous. Trimming shortened V by 2 bases and J by 3 bases, and 5 bases separated the two germline ends. The V gene's germline CDR1 is SGDLS and CDR2 YYNGEE. The CDR3 runs to 13 residues. DNA for the CDR3: TGTGCCAGCAGCGTCGAGTACACCGGGGAGCTGTTTTTT. Translated: CASSVEYTGELFF.

This clone has more than one count but fewer than ten. The chain joins TRBV6-1 to TRBJ1-1; D is perhaps TRBD1 (6 bases). This CDR3 has 14 residues. Trimming took off 2 bases at V and 4 bases at J, with 11 bases between the two ends. CDR1 and CDR2 from the germline V gene are MNHNS and SASEGT. The CDR3 DNA reads TGTGCCAGCAGTGAAATCCTAGGGGGCACTGAAGCTTTCTTT. This sequence encodes CASSEILGGTEAFF.

This chain joins TRBV7-9 and TRBJ1-2; D is undetermined. The CDR3 runs to 13 residues. Germline CDR1 is SEHNR and CDR2 is FQNEAQ (reference sequence). The V and J ends lost 0 bases and 10 bases respectively, with 12 bases between them. CDR3 in DNA: TGTGCCAGCAGCTTAGCGGCAAATTCTGTCTACACCTTC. It yields the protein CASSLAANSVYTF.

V and J are TRBV14 and TRBJ2-5, with D maybe TRBD1 (6 bases). The CDR3 is 18 amino acids. V was cut by 3 bases and J by 5 bases, with 25 bases left in between. The germline V gene has CDR1 SGHDN and CDR2 FVKESK. The CDR3 is CASSHPYGRGSLGETQYF. The CDR3, as DNA: TGTGCCAGCAGCCATCCCTACGGTAGGGGGAGCCTGGGGGAGACCCAGTACTTC. The entire variable domain, with the rest obtained from reference TRBV14 and TRBJ2-5, is as follows: EAGVTQFPSHSVIEKGQTVTLRCDPISGHDNLYWYRRVMGKEIKFLLHFVKESKQDESGMPNNRFLAERTGGTYSTLKVQPAELEDSGVYFCASSHPYGRGSLGETQYFGPGTRLLVL.

This chain links TRBV6-5 with TRBJ2-4; D is possibly TRBD1 (6 bases). The CDR3 contains 15 residues. V lost 2 bases to trimming and J lost 8 bases, with 16 bases between them. Per the germline V gene, CDR1 is MNHEY and CDR2 is SVGAGI. CDR3 nucleotide sequence: TGTGCCAGCAGTTACCAAGGACAGTCGGGGCACATTCAGTACTTC. It yields the protein CASSYQGQSGHIQYF.

V gene TRBV27 combines with J gene TRBJ1-2; 12 bases align to TRBD1. Trimming removed 4 bases from V and 4 bases from J; junction bases left unmatched: 16. This CDR3 has 19 residues. The germline CDR1 and CDR2 sequences are MNHEY and SMNVEV (reference sequence). DNA of the CDR3: TGTGCCAGCAGTTACGGGGGGACAGGGGGCCGGGTGGGCATCTATGGCTACACCTTC. Protein sequence: CASSYGGTGGRVGIYGYTF.

This rearrangement joins TRBV5-5 to TRBJ1-1, with D possibly being TRBD1 (5 bases). The CDR3 is 14 amino acids. V lost 0 bases, J lost 0 bases, and 6 bases lay in between. In germline, CDR1 is SGHKS, CDR2 YYEKEE (reference sequence). The CDR3 is CASSLEGLNTEAFF. The CDR3, as DNA: TGTGCCAGCAGCTTGGAGGGGTTGAACACTGAAGCTTTCTTT.

This chain links TRBV11-2 with TRBJ2-3; the D gene is possibly TRBD1 (5 bases). Germline CDR1 SGHAT, CDR2 FQNNGV. The CDR3 consists of 13 residues. V lost 5 bases and J lost 2, with 8 bases in between. This CDR3 reads CASSQDTTDTQYF. The CDR3 DNA is TGTGCCAGCAGCCAGGACACCACAGATACGCAGTATTTT. The full variable domain, its missing parts supplied by reference TRBV11-2 and TRBJ2-3, is EAGVAQSPRYKIIEKRQSVAFWCNPISGHATLYWYQQILGQGPKLLIQFQNNGVVDDSQLPKDRFSAERLKGVDSTLKIQPAKLEDSAVYLCASSQDTTDTQYFGPGTRLTVL.

In this sample, this clone turned up once. The chain uses TRBV7-3 and TRBJ2-6; D uncertain. Germline CDR1 is SGHTA and CDR2 is FQGTGA. The CDR3 loop spans 13 amino acids. Trimming stripped 11 bases from V and 0 bases from J, with 8 bases between. The DNA for the CDR3 is TGTGCCTACCGGTCCTCTGGGGCCAACGTCCTGACTTTC. It yields the protein CAYRSSGANVLTF.

This clone was counted a few times. V is TRBV6-5 and J is TRBJ2-5; 11 bases are shared with TRBD1. The CDR3 has 14 residues. Germline CDR1 reads MNHEY; CDR2 reads SVGAGI. V lost 9 bases to trimming and J lost 5 bases; unmatched junction nucleotides: 8. CDR3 DNA: TGTGCCAGTTGGACAGGGGGCGCGGGGGAGACCCAGTACTTC. Amino acid sequence: CASWTGGAGETQYF.

The rearrangement links TRBV9 to TRBJ1-4, with D unclear. The germline V gene has CDR1 SGDLS and CDR2 YYNGEE. The CDR3 contains 14 residues. The V gene lost 0 bases and the J gene lost 11 bases, with 14 bases spanning the gap. The CDR3 DNA reads TGTGCCAGCAGCGTAGATACAGACCTTCAGAAACTGTTTTTT. Amino acid sequence: CASSVDTDLQKLFF.

The rearrangement joins TRBV18 to TRBJ1-1; weak D call: TRBD1 (6 bases). Germline V gives CDR1 KGHSH, CDR2 LQKENI. This CDR3 comprises 14 residues. V lost 4 bases and J 4 bases, leaving 13 bases between the germline ends. In nucleotides, the CDR3 is TGTGCCAGCTCACTTGGACAGCTATTCACTGAAGCTTTCTTT. Translated: CASSLGQLFTEAFF.

This chain links TRBV19 with TRBJ2-5; possible D gene TRBD1, 6 bases. The CDR3 loop spans 17 amino acids. Germline CDR1 LNHDA, CDR2 SQIVND (reference sequence). V was pared by 1 base and J by 1 base, with 16 bases between. This CDR3 reads CASSIGLRQAIQETQYF. The CDR3 nucleotides are TGTGCCAGTAGTATAGGACTTCGACAGGCCATCCAAGAGACCCAGTACTTC.

This rearrangement joins TRBV5-1 to TRBJ1-1, with D uncertain. CDR3 length: 17 amino acids. Germline V gene data show CDR1 as SGHRS and CDR2 as YFSETQ. V shed 1 base and J shed 0 bases, with 16 bases lying between them. CDR3 loop: CASSLIFSKLMNTEAFF. The DNA of the CDR3 is TGCGCCAGCAGCTTGATCTTTAGCAAGCTCATGAACACTGAAGCTTTCTTT. Full variable domain (missing parts from reference TRBV5-1 and TRBJ1-1): KAGVTQTPRYLIKTRGQQVTLSCSPISGHRSVSWYQQTPGQGLQFLFEYFSETQRNKGNFPGRFSGRQFSNSRSEMNVSTLELGDSALYLCASSLIFSKLMNTEAFFGQGTRLTVV.

This clone has only a few counts. The chain joins TRBV30 to TRBJ1-4, with a tentative D call TRBD1 (6 bases). Germline CDR1 is GTSNPN and CDR2 is SVGIG (reference sequence). Between the trimmed V and J ends, which lost 3 bases and 6 bases, there was a span of 11 bases. The CDR3 is made up of 13 amino acids. The CDR3 DNA follows: TGTGCCTGGAGGGGGGGGCTTGATGAAAAACTGTTTTTT. Its translation is CAWRGGLDEKLFF.

This rearrangement joins TRBV29-1 to TRBJ2-1; D is undetermined. Per the germline V gene, CDR1 is SQVTM and CDR2 is ANQGSEA. The CDR3 spans 13 residues. V was cut by 5 bases and J by 7 bases, with 15 bases left in between. The CDR3 nucleotides are TGCAGCGTTACCGCCCTTTTAGATAATGAGCAGTTCTTC. It codes for CSVTALLDNEQFF.

The chain employs TRBV19 and TRBJ2-7; D call uncertain. Deletions cut 6 bases from V and 2 bases from J, with 11 bases between. The CDR3 is 13 residues long. Per germline, CDR1 LNHDA and CDR2 SQIVND (reference sequence). CDR3 loop: CASSLILAYEQYF. The CDR3, as DNA: TGTGCCAGTAGCCTTATTTTAGCCTACGAGCAGTACTTC.

This rearrangement joins TRBV30 to TRBJ2-1; D gene uncertain. V was cut by 4 bases and J by 7 bases, with 8 bases left in between. Germline CDR1 reads GTSNPN; CDR2 reads SVGIG (reference sequence). The CDR3 length is 11 residues. CDR3 in DNA: TGTGCCTGGACGGGTTTTAATGAGCAGTTCTTC. Its translation is CAWTGFNEQFF.

The chain carries TRBV14 and TRBJ2-7; 7 nucleotides align to TRBD1. CDR3 size: 15 residues. Looked up from germline, CDR1 is SGHDN and CDR2 is FVKESK. With V trimmed by 1 base and J by 6 bases, 9 bases remained unmatched. DNA of the CDR3: TGTGCCAGCAGCCAAGGATCGGGACAGACCAGCGAGCAGTACGTC. Translation gives CASSQGSGQTSEQYV.

V and J are TRBV7-9 and TRBJ1-1, with 10 bases fitting TRBD1. V trimming: 4 bases; J trimming: 11 bases; junction bases outside the gene matches: 7. The germline V gene has CDR1 SEHNR and CDR2 FQNEAQ (reference sequence). This CDR3 is built from 13 residues. This CDR3 is CASSSRQGAQAFF. CDR3 nucleotides: TGTGCCAGCAGCTCTCGACAGGGGGCGCAGGCTTTCTTT.